This T cell receptor beta chain was captured by sequencing in a study of Ad26.COV2.S vaccination and SARS-CoV-2 variants. As to treatment: roughly 20 received Ad26.COV2.S at low or high dose, single or two shots; a few received placebo; per-sample allocation not given. Day 63 after the first vaccine or placebo injection was the time point for sampling. CDR1 is MGHRA, CDR2 YSYEKL, per germline. This CDR3 has 18 residues. V dropped 4 bases and J dropped 0 bases, with 19 bases sitting between them. The method was immunoSEQ multiplex PCR; TCRdb's version includes in-frame clones alone and lacks a portion of them. In the table there are a few hundred thousand clones, around 90% of which are singletons.

Sequences were derived from peripheral blood, sampled in a trial of Ad26.COV2.S vaccine versus placebo. J is TRBJ1-3 and V is TRBV4-1; D gene uncertain. This TCR was recovered from a person aged 18-60 years who received the Ad26.COV2.S COVID-19 vaccine or a placebo. CDR3 region: CASSLVAGPNYSGNTIYF. CDR3 nucleotides: TGCGCCAGCAGCCTAGTCGCCGGGCCGAATTACTCTGGAAACACCATATATTTT.